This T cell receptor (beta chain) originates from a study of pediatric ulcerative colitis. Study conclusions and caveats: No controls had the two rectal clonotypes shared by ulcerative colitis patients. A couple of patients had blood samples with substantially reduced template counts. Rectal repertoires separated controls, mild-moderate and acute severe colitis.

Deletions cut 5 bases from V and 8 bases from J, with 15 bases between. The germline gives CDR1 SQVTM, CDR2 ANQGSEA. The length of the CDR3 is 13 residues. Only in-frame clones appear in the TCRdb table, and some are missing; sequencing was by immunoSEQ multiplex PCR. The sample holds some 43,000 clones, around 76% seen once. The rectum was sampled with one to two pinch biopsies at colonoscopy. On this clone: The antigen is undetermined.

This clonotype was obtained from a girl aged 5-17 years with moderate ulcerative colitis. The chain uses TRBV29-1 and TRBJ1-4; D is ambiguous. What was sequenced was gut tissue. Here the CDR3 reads CSVRKQSGEKLFF. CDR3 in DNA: TGCAGCGTTAGAAAACAGTCGGGAGAAAAACTGTTTTTT.